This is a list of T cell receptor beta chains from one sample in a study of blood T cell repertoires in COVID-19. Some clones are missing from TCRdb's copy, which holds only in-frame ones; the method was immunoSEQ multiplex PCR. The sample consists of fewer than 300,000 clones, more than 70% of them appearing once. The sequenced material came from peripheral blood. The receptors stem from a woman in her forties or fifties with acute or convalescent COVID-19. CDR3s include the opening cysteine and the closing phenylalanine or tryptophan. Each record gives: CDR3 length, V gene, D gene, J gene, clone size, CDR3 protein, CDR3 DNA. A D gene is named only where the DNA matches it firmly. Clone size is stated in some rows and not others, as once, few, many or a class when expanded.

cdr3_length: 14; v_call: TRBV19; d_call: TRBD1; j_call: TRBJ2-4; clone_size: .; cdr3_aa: CASSLQGDKNIQYF; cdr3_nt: TGTGCCAGTAGTTTACAGGGGGACAAAAACATTCAGTACTTC
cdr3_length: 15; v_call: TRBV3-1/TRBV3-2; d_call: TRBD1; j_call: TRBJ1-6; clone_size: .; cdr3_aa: CASSLTGVGNSPLHF; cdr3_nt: TGTGCCAGCAGCCTGACAGGGGTTGGAAATTCACCCCTCCACTTT
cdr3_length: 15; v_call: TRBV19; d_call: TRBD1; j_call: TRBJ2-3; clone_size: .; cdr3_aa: CASSARDRGSDTQYF; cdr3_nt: TGTGCCAGTAGTGCCCGGGACAGGGGGTCAGATACGCAGTATTTT
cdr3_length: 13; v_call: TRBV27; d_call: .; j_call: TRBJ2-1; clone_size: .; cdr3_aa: CASGRLSYNEQFF; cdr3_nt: TGTGCCAGCGGGCGCCTCTCCTACAATGAGCAGTTCTTC
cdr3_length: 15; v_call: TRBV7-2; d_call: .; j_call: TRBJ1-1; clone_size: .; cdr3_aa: CASSLSLNMNTEAFF; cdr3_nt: TGTGCCAGCAGCTTAAGTTTGAACATGAACACTGAAGCTTTCTTT
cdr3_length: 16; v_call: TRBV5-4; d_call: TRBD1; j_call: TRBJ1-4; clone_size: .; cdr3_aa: CASSFGQGATNEKLFF; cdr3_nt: TGTGCCAGCAGCTTCGGACAGGGGGCAACTAATGAAAAACTGTTTTTT
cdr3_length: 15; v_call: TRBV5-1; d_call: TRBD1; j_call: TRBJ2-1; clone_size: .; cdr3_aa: CASYVPGGTYNEQFF; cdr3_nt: TGCGCCAGCTACGTGCCAGGGGGAACCTACAATGAGCAGTTCTTC
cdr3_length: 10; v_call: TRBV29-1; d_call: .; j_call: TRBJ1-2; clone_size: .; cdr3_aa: CSVETGGYTF; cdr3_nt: TGCAGCGTTGAGACCGGGGGCTACACCTTC
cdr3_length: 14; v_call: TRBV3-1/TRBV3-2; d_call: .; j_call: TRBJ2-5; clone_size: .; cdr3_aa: CASSQEAYEETQYF; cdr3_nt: TGTGCCAGCAGCCAAGAAGCCTACGAAGAGACCCAGTACTTC
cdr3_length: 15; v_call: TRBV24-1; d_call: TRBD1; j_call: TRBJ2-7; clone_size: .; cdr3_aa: CATSDTRQGAGEQYF; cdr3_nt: TGTGCCACCAGTGATACCCGACAGGGGGCGGGCGAGCAGTACTTC
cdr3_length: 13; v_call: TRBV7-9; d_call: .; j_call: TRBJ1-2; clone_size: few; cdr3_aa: CASSFAVVVGYTF; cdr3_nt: TGTGCCAGCAGCTTTGCAGTTGTGGTTGGCTACACCTTC
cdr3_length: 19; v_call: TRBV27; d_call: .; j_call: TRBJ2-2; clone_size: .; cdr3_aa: CASSLRLGPDRWGTGELFF; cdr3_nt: TGTGCCAGCAGTTTACGCCTGGGCCCTGACAGGTGGGGAACCGGGGAGCTGTTTTTT
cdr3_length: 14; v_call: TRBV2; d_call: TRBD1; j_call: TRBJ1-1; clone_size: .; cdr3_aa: CASKGTGGYTEAFF; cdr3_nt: TGTGCCAGCAAGGGGACAGGGGGGTACACTGAAGCTTTCTTT
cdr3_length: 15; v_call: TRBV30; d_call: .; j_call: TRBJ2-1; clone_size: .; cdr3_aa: CAWSVGASSYNEQFF; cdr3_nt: TGTGCCTGGAGTGTGGGGGCAAGTTCCTACAATGAGCAGTTCTTC
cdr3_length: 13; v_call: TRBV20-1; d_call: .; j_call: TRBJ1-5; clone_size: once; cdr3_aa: CSASRGVYQPQHF; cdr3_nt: TGCAGTGCTAGTAGGGGTGTTTATCAGCCCCAGCATTTT
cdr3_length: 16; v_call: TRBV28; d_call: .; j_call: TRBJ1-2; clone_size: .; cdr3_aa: CASSLWSTGDSYGYTF; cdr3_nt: TGTGCCAGCAGTTTGTGGTCGACAGGAGACTCCTATGGCTACACCTTC
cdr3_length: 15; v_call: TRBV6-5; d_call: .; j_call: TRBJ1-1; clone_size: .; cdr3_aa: CASSYQVGGGAEAFF; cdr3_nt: TGTGCCAGCAGTTACCAGGTTGGGGGAGGAGCTGAAGCTTTCTTT
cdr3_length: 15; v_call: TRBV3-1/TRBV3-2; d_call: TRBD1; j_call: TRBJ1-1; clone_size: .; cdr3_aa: CASSPRGLMNTEAFF; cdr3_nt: TGTGCCAGCAGCCCCAGGGGGCTTATGAACACTGAAGCTTTCTTT
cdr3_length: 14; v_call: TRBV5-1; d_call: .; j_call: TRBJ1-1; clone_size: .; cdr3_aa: CASSLVRGTTEAFF; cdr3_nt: TGCGCCAGCAGCTTGGTCAGGGGAACCACTGAAGCTTTCTTT
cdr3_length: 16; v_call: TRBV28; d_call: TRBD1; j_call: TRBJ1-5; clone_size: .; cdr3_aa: CASSPQQGEGDQPQHF; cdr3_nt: TGTGCCAGCAGTCCCCAACAGGGGGAGGGCGATCAGCCCCAGCATTTT
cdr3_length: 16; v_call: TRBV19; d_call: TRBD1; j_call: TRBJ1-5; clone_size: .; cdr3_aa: CASKGPGQGINQPQHF; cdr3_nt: TGTGCCAGTAAGGGCCCGGGACAGGGAATCAATCAGCCCCAGCATTTT
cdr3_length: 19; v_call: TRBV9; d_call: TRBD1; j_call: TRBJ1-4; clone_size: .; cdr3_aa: CASSVTPPDRAATNEKLFF; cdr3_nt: TGTGCCAGCAGCGTAACCCCACCCGACAGGGCCGCAACTAATGAAAAACTGTTTTTT
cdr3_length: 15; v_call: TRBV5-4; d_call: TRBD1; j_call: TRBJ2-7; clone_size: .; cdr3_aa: CASSLIGGYAYEQYF; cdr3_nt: TGTGCCAGCAGCTTGATAGGGGGCTACGCCTACGAGCAGTACTTC
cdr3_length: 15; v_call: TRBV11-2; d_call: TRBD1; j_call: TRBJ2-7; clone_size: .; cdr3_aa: CASRRAGTGVYEQYF; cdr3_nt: TGTGCCAGCAGGAGGGCCGGGACAGGTGTATACGAGCAGTACTTC
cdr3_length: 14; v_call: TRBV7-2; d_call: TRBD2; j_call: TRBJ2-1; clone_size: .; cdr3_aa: CASSTTSGNNEQFF; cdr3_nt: TGTGCCAGCAGCACGACTAGCGGGAACAATGAGCAGTTCTTC
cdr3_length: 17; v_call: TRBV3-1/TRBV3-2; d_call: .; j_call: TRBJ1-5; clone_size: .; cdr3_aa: CASSQSRPGDAFQPQHF; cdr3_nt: TGTGCCAGCAGCCAAAGCCGTCCAGGGGACGCTTTTCAGCCCCAGCATTTT
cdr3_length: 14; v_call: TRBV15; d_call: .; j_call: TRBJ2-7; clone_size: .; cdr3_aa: CATSRAGFSYEQYF; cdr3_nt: TGTGCCACCAGCAGAGCCGGGTTCTCCTACGAGCAGTACTTC
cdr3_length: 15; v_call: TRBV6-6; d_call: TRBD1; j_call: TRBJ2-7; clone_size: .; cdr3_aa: CASKPPGQGAREQYF; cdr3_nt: TGTGCCAGCAAACCTCCGGGACAGGGGGCGCGAGAGCAGTACTTC
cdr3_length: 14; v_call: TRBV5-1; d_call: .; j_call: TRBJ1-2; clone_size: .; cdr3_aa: CASSLGETTYGYTF; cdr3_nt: TGCGCCAGCAGCCTGGGAGAAACTACCTATGGCTACACCTTC
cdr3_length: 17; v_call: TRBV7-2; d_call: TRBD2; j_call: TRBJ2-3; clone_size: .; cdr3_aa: CASSGLALPTGTDTQYF; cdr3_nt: TGTGCCAGCAGTGGACTAGCCCTCCCTACTGGTACAGATACGCAGTATTTT
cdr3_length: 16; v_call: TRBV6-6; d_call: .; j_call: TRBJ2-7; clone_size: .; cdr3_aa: CASSYSILGGPDEQYF; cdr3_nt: TGTGCCAGCAGTTACTCGATACTCGGGGGGCCCGACGAGCAGTACTTC
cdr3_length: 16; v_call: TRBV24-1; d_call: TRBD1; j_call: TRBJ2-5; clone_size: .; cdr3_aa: CATSDQTGRLQETQYF; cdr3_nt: TGTGCCACCAGTGATCAGACAGGGCGCCTTCAAGAGACCCAGTACTTC
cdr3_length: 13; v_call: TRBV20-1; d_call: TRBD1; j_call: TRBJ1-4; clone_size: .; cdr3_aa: CSASGTAFEKLFF; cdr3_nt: TGCAGTGCTAGTGGGACAGCGTTTGAAAAACTGTTTTTT
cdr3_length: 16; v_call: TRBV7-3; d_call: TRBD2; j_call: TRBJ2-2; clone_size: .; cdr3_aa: CASSPFAGGGTGELFF; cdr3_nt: TGTGCCAGCAGCCCTTTCGCGGGAGGAGGTACCGGGGAGCTGTTTTTT
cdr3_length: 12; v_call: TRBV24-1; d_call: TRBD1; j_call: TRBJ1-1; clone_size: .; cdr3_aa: CATSDWTGEAFF; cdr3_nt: TGTGCCACCAGTGATTGGACAGGTGAAGCTTTCTTT
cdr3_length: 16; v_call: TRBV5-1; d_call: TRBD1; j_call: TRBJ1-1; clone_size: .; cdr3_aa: CASSPRQGLGNTEAFF; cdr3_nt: TGCGCCAGCAGCCCGCGACAGGGCCTGGGGAACACTGAAGCTTTCTTT
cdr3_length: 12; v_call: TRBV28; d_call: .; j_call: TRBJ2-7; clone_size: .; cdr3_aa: CASSFSYYEQYF; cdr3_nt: TGTGCCAGCAGTTTCTCGTACTACGAGCAGTACTTC
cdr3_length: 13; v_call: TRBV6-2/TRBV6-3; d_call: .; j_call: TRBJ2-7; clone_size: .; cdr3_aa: CASSYSSIYEQYF; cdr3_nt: TGTGCCAGCAGTTACTCATCCATCTACGAGCAGTACTTC
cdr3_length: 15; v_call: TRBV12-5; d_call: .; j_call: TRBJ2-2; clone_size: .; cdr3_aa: CASGLVLGGTGELFF; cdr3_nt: TGTGCTAGTGGTTTGGTACTGGGGGGCACCGGGGAGCTGTTTTTT
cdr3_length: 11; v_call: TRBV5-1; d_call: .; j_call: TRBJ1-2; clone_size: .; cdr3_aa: CASSLDRGYTF; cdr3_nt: TGCGCCAGCAGCTTGGACAGGGGCTACACCTTC
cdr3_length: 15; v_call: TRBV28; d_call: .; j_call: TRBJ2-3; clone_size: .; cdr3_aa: CASSTPGLGADTQYF; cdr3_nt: TGTGCCAGCAGTACCCCGGGCCTGGGGGCTGATACGCAGTATTTT
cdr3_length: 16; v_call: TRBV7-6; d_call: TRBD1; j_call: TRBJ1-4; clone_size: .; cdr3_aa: CASSLQQGGLGEKLFF; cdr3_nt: TGTGCCAGCAGCTTGCAACAGGGGGGGTTAGGAGAAAAACTGTTTTTT